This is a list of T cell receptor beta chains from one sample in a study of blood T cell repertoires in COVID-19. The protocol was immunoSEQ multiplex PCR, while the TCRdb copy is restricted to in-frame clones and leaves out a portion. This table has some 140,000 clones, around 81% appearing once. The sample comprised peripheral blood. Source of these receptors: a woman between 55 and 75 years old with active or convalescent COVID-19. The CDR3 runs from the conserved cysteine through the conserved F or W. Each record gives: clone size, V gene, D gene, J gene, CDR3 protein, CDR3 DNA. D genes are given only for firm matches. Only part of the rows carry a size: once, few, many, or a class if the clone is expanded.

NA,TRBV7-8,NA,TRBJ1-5,CASRSRGSNQPQHF,TGTGCCAGCAGGAGCAGGGGCAGCAATCAGCCCCAGCATTTT
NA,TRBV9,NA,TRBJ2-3,CASSFRGGTADTQYF,TGTGCCAGCAGCTTTAGGGGGGGGACCGCAGATACGCAGTATTTT
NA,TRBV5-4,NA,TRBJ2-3,CASSLAGGADTQYF,TGTGCCAGCAGCTTGGCTGGCGGTGCAGATACGCAGTATTTT
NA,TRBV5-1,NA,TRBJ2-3,CASSLGLALDTQYF,TGCGCCAGCAGCTTGGGGCTAGCTTTGGATACGCAGTATTTT
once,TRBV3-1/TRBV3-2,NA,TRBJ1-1,CASSQGPEYGEAFF,TGTGCCAGCAGCCAAGGCCCGGAGTACGGTGAAGCTTTCTTT
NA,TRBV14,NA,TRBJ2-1,CASSQLRSGENNEQFF,TGTGCCAGCAGCCAACTTCGTAGCGGAGAAAACAATGAGCAGTTCTTC
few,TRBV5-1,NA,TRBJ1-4,CASKRDLNEKLFF,TGCGCCAGCAAGCGCGACCTAAATGAAAAACTGTTTTTT
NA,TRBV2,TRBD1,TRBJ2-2,CASSGGQGATGELFF,TGTGCCAGCAGTGGGGGGCAGGGGGCCACCGGGGAGCTGTTTTTT
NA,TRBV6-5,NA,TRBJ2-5,CASSVGGMYQETQYF,TGTGCCAGCAGCGTGGGCGGGATGTACCAAGAGACCCAGTACTTC
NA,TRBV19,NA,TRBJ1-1,CASSSPREGNTEAFF,TGTGCCAGTAGTTCTCCCAGAGAGGGAAACACTGAAGCTTTCTTT
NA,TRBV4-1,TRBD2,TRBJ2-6,CASSLTRWREAGANVLTF,TGCGCCAGCAGCCTGACAAGATGGCGGGAGGCTGGGGCCAACGTCCTGACTTTC
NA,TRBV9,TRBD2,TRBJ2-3,CASSASSGGTSTDTQYF,TGTGCCAGCAGCGCCTCTAGCGGGGGAACTAGCACAGATACGCAGTATTTT
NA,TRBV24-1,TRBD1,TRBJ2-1,CATSDPDRGLSNEQFF,TGTGCCACCAGTGATCCGGACAGGGGACTATCGAATGAGCAGTTCTTC
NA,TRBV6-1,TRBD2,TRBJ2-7,CASSEEGGRAFEQYF,TGTGCCAGCAGTGAGGAGGGCGGGAGGGCCTTTGAGCAGTACTTC
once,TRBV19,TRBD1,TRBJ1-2,CASNDRGAIRSKGYTF,TGTGCCAGCAACGACAGGGGGGCAATCCGCTCTAAGGGCTACACCTTC
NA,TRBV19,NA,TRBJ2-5,CASSSLGAGEETQYF,TGTGCCAGTAGTTCGCTGGGGGCGGGAGAAGAGACCCAGTACTTC
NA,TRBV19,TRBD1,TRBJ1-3,CASSAQTGSGNTIYF,TGTGCCAGTAGTGCCCAGACAGGGAGTGGAAACACCATATATTTT